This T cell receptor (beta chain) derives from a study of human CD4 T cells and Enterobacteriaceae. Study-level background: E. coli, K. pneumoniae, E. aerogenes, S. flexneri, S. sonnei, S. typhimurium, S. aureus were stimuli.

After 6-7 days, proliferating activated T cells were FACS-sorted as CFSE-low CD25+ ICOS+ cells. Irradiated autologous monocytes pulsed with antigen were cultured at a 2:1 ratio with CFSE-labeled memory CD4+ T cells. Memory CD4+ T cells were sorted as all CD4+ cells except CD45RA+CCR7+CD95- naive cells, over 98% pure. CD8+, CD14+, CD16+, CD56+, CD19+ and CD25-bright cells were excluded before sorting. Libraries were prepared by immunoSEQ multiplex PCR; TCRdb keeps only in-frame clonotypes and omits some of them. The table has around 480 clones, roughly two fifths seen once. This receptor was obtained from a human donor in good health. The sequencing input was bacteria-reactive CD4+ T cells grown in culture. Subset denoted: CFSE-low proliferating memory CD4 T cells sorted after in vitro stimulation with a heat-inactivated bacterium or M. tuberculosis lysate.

CDR3 loop: CASSYQGGVGGYEQYF. Written as DNA, the CDR3 is TGCGCCAGCAGCTACCAGGGAGGGGTTGGGGGCTACGAGCAGTACTTC. V gene TRBV5-1 combines with J gene TRBJ2-7; 7 nucleotides agree with TRBD2. The CDR3 has 16 residues. J gave up 3 bases and V 3 bases, and 12 bases lay outside the gene matches. The V gene's germline CDR1 is SGHRS and CDR2 YFSETQ.